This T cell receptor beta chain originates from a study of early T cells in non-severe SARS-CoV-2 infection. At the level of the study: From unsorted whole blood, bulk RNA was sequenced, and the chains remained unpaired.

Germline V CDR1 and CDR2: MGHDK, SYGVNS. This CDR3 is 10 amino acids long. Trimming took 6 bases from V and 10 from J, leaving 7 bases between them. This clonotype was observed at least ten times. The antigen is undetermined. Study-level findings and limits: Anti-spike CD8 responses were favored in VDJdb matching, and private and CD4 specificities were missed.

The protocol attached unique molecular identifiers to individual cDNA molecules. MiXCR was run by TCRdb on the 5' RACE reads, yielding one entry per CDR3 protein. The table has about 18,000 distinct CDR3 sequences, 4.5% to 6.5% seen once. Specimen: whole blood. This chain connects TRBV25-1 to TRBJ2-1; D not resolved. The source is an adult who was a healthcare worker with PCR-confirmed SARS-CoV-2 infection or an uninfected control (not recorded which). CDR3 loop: CASRGWEQFF. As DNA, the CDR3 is TGTGCCAGCAGAGGGTGGGAGCAGTTCTTC.